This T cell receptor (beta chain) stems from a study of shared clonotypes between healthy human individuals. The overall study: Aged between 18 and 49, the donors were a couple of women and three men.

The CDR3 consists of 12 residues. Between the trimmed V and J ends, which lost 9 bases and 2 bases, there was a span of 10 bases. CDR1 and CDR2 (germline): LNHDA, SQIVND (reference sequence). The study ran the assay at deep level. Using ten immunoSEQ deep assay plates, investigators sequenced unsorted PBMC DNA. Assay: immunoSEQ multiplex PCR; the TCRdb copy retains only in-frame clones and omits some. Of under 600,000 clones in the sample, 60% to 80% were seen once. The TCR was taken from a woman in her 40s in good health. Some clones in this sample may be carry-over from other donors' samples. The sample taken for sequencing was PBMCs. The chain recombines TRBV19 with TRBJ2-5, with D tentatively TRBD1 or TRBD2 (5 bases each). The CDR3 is CASGTRQETQYF. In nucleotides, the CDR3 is TGTGCCAGCGGGACCCGACAAGAGACCCAGTACTTC.